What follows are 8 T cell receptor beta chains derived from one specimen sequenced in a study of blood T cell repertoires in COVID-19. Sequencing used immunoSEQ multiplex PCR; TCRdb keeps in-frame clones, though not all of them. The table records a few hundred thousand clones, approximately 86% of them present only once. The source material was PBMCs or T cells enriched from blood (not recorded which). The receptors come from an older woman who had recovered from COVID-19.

The chain's CDR3 is CASRDPGTGGTEAFF. CDR3 DNA: TGTGCCAGCAGGGACCCCGGGACAGGGGGCACTGAAGCTTTCTTT. This chain connects TRBV2 to TRBJ1-1; 11 bases line up with TRBD1. This CDR3 is 15 amino acids long. Germline V gene lookup returns CDR1 SNHLY and CDR2 FYNNEI. Germline trimming cut 6 bases from V and 4 bases from J; bases unmatched to any gene: 7.

CDR3 protein: CASSYLGTVVLTNTGELFF. CDR3 nucleotide sequence: TGTGCCAGCAGTTACCTAGGGACAGTAGTATTAACGAACACCGGGGAGCTGTTTTTT. The chain uses TRBV6-2 or TRBV6-3 and TRBJ2-2; TRBD1 matches at 7 bases. Trimming cost V 2 bases and J 0 bases; bases outside gene matches: 12. The CDR3 is 19 residues long. The germline V gene encodes CDR1 MNHEY and CDR2 SVGEGT.

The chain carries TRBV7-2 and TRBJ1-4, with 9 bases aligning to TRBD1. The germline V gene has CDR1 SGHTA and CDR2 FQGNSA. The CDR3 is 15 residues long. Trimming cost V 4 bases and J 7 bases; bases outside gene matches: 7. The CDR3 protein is CASSSPTGGGEKLFF. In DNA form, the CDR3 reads TGTGCCAGCAGCTCTCCGACAGGGGGAGGTGAAAAACTGTTTTTT.

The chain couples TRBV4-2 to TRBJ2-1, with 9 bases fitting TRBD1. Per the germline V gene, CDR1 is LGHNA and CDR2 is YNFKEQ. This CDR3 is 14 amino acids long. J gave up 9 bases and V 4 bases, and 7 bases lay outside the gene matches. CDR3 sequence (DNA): TGTGCCAGCAGCCCACAGGGGGCGGTGGGTGAGCAGTTCTTC. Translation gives CASSPQGAVGEQFF.

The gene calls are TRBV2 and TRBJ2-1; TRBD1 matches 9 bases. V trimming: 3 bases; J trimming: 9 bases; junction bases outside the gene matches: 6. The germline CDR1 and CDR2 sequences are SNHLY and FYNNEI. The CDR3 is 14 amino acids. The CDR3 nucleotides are TGTGCCAGCAGTGACTGGACAGGGGCGGGTGAGCAGTTCTTC. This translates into CASSDWTGAGEQFF.

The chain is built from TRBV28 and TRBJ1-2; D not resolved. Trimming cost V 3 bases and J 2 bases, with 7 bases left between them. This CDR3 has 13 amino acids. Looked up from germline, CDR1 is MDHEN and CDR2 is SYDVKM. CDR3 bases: TGTGCCAGCAGTTTGAACAGCAACTATGGCTACACCTTC. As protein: CASSLNSNYGYTF.

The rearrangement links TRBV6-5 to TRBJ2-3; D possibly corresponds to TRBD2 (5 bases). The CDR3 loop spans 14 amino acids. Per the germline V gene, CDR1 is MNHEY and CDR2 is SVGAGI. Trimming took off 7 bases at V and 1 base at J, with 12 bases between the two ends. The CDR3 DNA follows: TGTGCCAGCATTCTTACTAGGGGCACAGATACGCAGTATTTT. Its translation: CASILTRGTDTQYF.

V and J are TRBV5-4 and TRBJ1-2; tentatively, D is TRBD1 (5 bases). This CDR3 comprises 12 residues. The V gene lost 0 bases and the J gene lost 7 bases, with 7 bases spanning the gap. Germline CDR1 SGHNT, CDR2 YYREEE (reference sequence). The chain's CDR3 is CASSLDQGGYTF. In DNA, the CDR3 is TGTGCCAGCAGCTTGGACCAGGGTGGCTACACCTTC.